Shown below are 7 T cell receptor beta chains from a single sample sequenced in a study of blood T cell repertoires in COVID-19. Assay used: immunoSEQ multiplex PCR; TCRdb lists only in-frame clones, some missing. The sample includes around 250,000 clones, 88% of them seen just once. Sequenced input: PBMCs or T cells enriched from blood (not recorded which). Every receptor here comes from a middle-aged woman who had been exposed to COVID-19.

The CDR3 nucleotides are TGTGCCAGCAGGGGTCCCTCAGGGATCTCTGAAGCTTTCTTT. It codes for CASRGPSGISEAFF. The chain combines TRBV2 with TRBJ1-1; tentative D call: TRBD1 (5 bases). From germline, CDR1 is SNHLY and CDR2 FYNNEI. This CDR3 contains 14 residues. Trimming left V 6 bases short and J 6 bases short, with 17 bases between.

V usage is TRBV6-5 and J usage is TRBJ1-1; TRBD1 agrees at 8 bases. This CDR3 contains 14 residues. V lost 5 bases, J lost 7 bases, and 9 bases stayed unmatched. Germline V gives CDR1 MNHEY, CDR2 SVGAGI. The CDR3 protein is CASSQTGDEGEAFF. The CDR3 nucleotides are TGTGCCAGCAGTCAGACAGGGGACGAGGGTGAAGCTTTCTTT.

The chain couples TRBV7-9 to TRBJ1-1, with 7 bases lining up with TRBD1. The germline V gene has CDR1 SEHNR and CDR2 FQNEAQ (reference sequence). V was pared by 2 bases and J by 2 bases, with 5 bases of the junction left unmatched. The CDR3 spans 15 residues. This CDR3 is CASSLPGTVNTEAFF. The CDR3 DNA reads TGTGCCAGCAGCTTACCCGGGACAGTAAACACTGAAGCTTTCTTT.

As to this clone: A read error may produce the germline difference seen at one junction end. This chain connects TRBV5-1 to TRBJ1-3; D is perhaps TRBD1 (5 bases). This CDR3 comprises 14 residues. Per germline, CDR1 SGHRS and CDR2 YFSETQ. The CDR3 region has the DNA TGTGCCAGCAGCATGGACAACTCTGGAAACACCATATATTTT. Residues: CASSMDNSGNTIYF.

This chain links TRBV28 with TRBJ1-2; 10 positions agree with TRBD1. J was trimmed by 8 bases and V by 8 bases; bases with no gene match: 14. The CDR3 length is 15 residues. Germline CDR1 is MDHEN and CDR2 is SYDVKM. Here the CDR3 reads CASRLSTGTGEGYTF. CDR3 coding DNA: TGTGCCAGCCGACTGTCAACCGGGACAGGGGAAGGCTACACCTTC.

A remark on this clone: The junction departs from germline at one end; a sequencing error may be responsible. The chain is built from TRBV5-1 and TRBJ1-4; D might be TRBD1 (5 bases). This CDR3 has 14 amino acids. The germline V gene encodes CDR1 SGHRS and CDR2 YFSETQ. As DNA, the CDR3 is TGTGCCAGCAGCTTGGAATTCGGGGGAGAAAAACTGTTTTTT. It codes for CASSLEFGGEKLFF. The variable domain in full, completed from reference TRBV5-1 and TRBJ1-4, reads KAGVTQTPRYLIKTRGQQVTLSCSPISGHRSVSWYQQTPGQGLQFLFEYFSETQRNKGNFPGRFSGRQFSNSRSEMNVSTLELGDSALYLCASSLEFGGEKLFFGSGTQLSVL.

This sequence joins TRBV28 and TRBJ1-1; perhaps TRBD1 as D (6 bases). The CDR3 consists of 16 residues. V lost 8 bases and J lost 4, with 23 bases in between. Germline V CDR1 and CDR2: MDHEN, SYDVKM. CDR3 sequence (DNA): TGTGCCAGCTCTGAACGTAGGGTAGGGGGGGTCACTGAAGCTTTCTTT. Encoded protein: CASSERRVGGVTEAFF.